These 29 T cell receptor beta chains share one sample of origin, sequenced in a study of siplizumab effects on memory and regulatory T cells. Data came from immunoSEQ multiplex PCR; TCRdb stores just in-frame clones and leaves some out. The sample shows about 80,000 clones, approximately 95% of them seen only once. The sample taken for sequencing was CD8+ T cells sorted from blood. The receptors come from a human donor in good health.

This chain links TRBV4-1 with TRBJ2-3; weak D call: TRBD2 (6 bases). The ends were cut back, 4 bases at V and 4 bases at J, with 12 bases in the middle. Germline CDR1 is MGHRA and CDR2 is YSYEKL. This CDR3 has 14 residues. The CDR3 DNA is TGCGCCAGCAGCCGGGGGGTCGGTTCAGATACGCAGTATTTT. This encodes CASSRGVGSDTQYF.

About this clone: One junction end does not reproduce the germline sequence, and a read error may be involved. This sequence joins TRBV27 and TRBJ2-2, with TRBD2 as a possible D gene (5 bases). Germline assignment: CDR1 MNHEY and CDR2 SMNVEV (reference sequence). CDR3 size: 19 residues. CDR3 protein: CASSSTRTLPPPNPGELFF. As DNA, the CDR3 is TGTGCCAGCAGTTCAACTAGGACTCTTCCTCCGCCGAACCCCGGGGAGCTGTTTTTT.

This rearrangement joins TRBV6-5 to TRBJ2-3; 9 positions match TRBD1. Germline loops: CDR1 MNHEY, CDR2 SVGAGI. J lost 5 bases, V lost 4 bases, and 7 bases had no gene match. This CDR3 is built from 15 residues. The CDR3 loop reads CASSFSRQGGDTQYF. The CDR3 DNA follows: TGTGCCAGCAGTTTCTCCCGACAGGGGGGAGATACGCAGTATTTT.

The genes are TRBV11-2 and TRBJ1-5; D is perhaps TRBD1 (6 bases). This CDR3 is 15 amino acids long. Trimming left V 6 bases short and J 4 bases short, with 16 bases between. The germline V gene encodes CDR1 SGHAT and CDR2 FQNNGV. The CDR3 region has the DNA TGTGCCAGCAGTCCCGAGGCGACAGGAAATCAGCCCCAGCATTTT. This encodes CASSPEATGNQPQHF.

This chain connects TRBV27 to TRBJ2-7; 10 bases are shared with TRBD2. CDR1 and CDR2 from the germline V gene are MNHEY and SMNVEV (reference sequence). V lost 3 bases, J lost 9 bases, and 8 bases stayed unmatched. The CDR3 sequence is 14 residues long. As DNA, the CDR3 is TGTGCCAGCAGTTTCGGGCTAGCGGGGGAAGCGCAGTACTTC. Residues: CASSFGLAGEAQYF.

The CDR3 spells CASSYSDRGPTYEQYF. The CDR3 nucleotides are TGTGCCAGCAGTTACTCGGACAGGGGGCCTACCTACGAGCAGTACTTC. The chain carries TRBV6-5 and TRBJ2-7; 11 nucleotides agree with TRBD1. The V segment lost 0 bases and the J segment 2 bases; nucleotides outside the gene matches: 3. Per germline, CDR1 MNHEY and CDR2 SVGAGI. CDR3 length: 16 amino acids.

The V call is TRBV5-1, the J call TRBJ2-7; 10 nucleotides align to TRBD1. Per the germline V gene, CDR1 is SGHRS and CDR2 is YFSETQ. This CDR3 has 16 amino acids. V lost 4 bases and J lost 2; bases outside the gene matches: 9. CDR3: CASSMNPGQGTYEQYF. CDR3 coding DNA: TGCGCCAGCAGCATGAATCCGGGACAGGGGACCTACGAGCAGTACTTC.

The chain carries TRBV5-6 and TRBJ2-7; D is unclear. The germline V gene encodes CDR1 SGHDT and CDR2 YYEEEE. V lost 0 bases and J 5 bases, leaving 9 bases between the germline ends. The CDR3 totals 13 residues. The CDR3 coding sequence is TGTGCCAGCAGCTTGGGCAGGATCGACGAGCAGTACTTC. Encoded protein: CASSLGRIDEQYF.

This sequence joins TRBV25-1 and TRBJ2-7; D is perhaps TRBD1 (6 bases). The germline V gene has CDR1 MGHDK and CDR2 SYGVNS. With 5 bases removed from V and 5 bases from J, the gap between germline ends came to 13 bases. This CDR3 is 13 amino acids long. DNA for the CDR3: TGTGCCAGCAGTAAGTCCGGGACACACGAGCAGTACTTC. It translates to CASSKSGTHEQYF.

The chain links TRBV28 to TRBJ2-1; 9 nucleotides match TRBD1. J gave up 7 bases and V 6 bases, and 7 bases lay outside the gene matches. CDR3 length equals 14 residues. The germline V gene has CDR1 MDHEN and CDR2 SYDVKM. The CDR3 nucleotides are TGTGCCAGCAGCTACAGGGGGCAGGGGAATGAGCAGTTCTTC. Residues: CASSYRGQGNEQFF.

The rearrangement joins TRBV7-8 to TRBJ1-5; D unclear. This CDR3 spans 14 amino acids. Per the germline V gene, CDR1 is SGHVS and CDR2 is FQNEAQ. Deletions cut 1 base from V and 3 bases from J, with 7 bases between. The DNA for the CDR3 is TGTGCCAGCAGCTTAGGGTGGGACAATCAGCCCCAGCATTTT. This gives the protein CASSLGWDNQPQHF.

The J gene is TRBJ2-7, the V gene TRBV9; 7 bases line up with TRBD1. Per germline, CDR1 SGDLS and CDR2 YYNGEE. V lost 3 bases and J lost 3; bases outside the gene matches: 6. There are 14 residues in the CDR3. The CDR3 DNA follows: TGTGCCAGCAGCGCCCGACAGGGAGACTACGAGCAGTACTTC. Encoded protein: CASSARQGDYEQYF. The complete variable domain, with remaining parts taken from reference TRBV9 and TRBJ2-7, reads DSGVTQTPKHLITATGQRVTLRCSPRSGDLSVYWYQQSLDQGLQFLIQYYNGEERAKGNILERFSAQQFPDLHSELNLSSLELGDSALYFCASSARQGDYEQYFGPGTRLTVT.

This clone appeared once. The rearrangement links TRBV5-3 to TRBJ2-1; possible D gene TRBD2, 5 bases. TRBV5-3 is flagged as an ORF with uncertain function. The CDR3 length is 15 residues. The V gene lost 6 bases and the J gene lost 8 bases, with 21 bases spanning the gap. CDR3 sequence reads: CARIITRVFVDEQFF. DNA of the CDR3: TGTGCCAGAATCATTACTAGAGTTTTCGTCGATGAGCAGTTCTTC.

V usage is TRBV10-3 and J usage is TRBJ1-1; TRBD1 aligns across 8 bases. The V and J ends lost 6 bases and 7 bases, in that order; junction bases with no gene match: 10. Per the germline V gene, CDR1 is ENHRY and CDR2 is SYGVKD. This CDR3 is built from 14 residues. CDR3 in amino acids: CAISPDRGGYEAFF. DNA of the CDR3: TGTGCCATCAGCCCAGACAGGGGAGGTTATGAAGCTTTCTTT.

J is TRBJ2-3 and V is TRBV27; D is ambiguous. In germline, CDR1 is MNHEY, CDR2 SMNVEV (reference sequence). Trimming cost V 7 bases and J 2 bases, with 13 bases left between them. The CDR3 totals 14 residues. Here the CDR3 reads CASTPTAYTDTQYF. CDR3 in DNA: TGTGCCAGCACCCCGACCGCTTACACAGATACGCAGTATTTT.

The rearrangement links TRBV28 to TRBJ1-5; 12 nucleotides align to TRBD1. This CDR3 is built from 17 residues. Germline CDR1 is MDHEN and CDR2 is SYDVKM. V shed 3 bases, J shed 7 bases, and the junction held 10 bases outside the gene matches. CDR3 bases: TGTGCCAGCAGTTTTGTCCCGGGACAGGGGGCCAGGCAGCCCCAGCATTTT. Protein sequence: CASSFVPGQGARQPQHF.

The rearrangement uses TRBV29-1 and TRBJ1-2; possible D gene TRBD1, 5 bases. The CDR3 length is 15 residues. Germline-derived CDR1 and CDR2 are SQVTM and ANQGSEA. V lost 0 bases to trimming and J lost 3 bases, with 14 bases between them. CDR3 bases: TGCAGCGTTGAAGATGTAATCGACAGCGACTATGGCTACACCTTC. Its translation is CSVEDVIDSDYGYTF.

The rearrangement uses TRBV5-1 and TRBJ2-1; 9 nucleotides agree with TRBD2. The CDR3 length is 16 residues. Germline assignment: CDR1 SGHRS and CDR2 YFSETQ. V lost 4 bases to trimming and J lost 8 bases; unmatched junction nucleotides: 13. DNA of the CDR3: TGCGCCAGCAGCCTGAACCCTAGCGGGAAGAAGGATGAGCAGTTCTTC. Protein sequence: CASSLNPSGKKDEQFF.

This clone was recorded once. The V and J genes are TRBV4-1 and TRBJ2-1; D is ambiguous. The V end was cut by 0 bases, the J end by 7 bases, with 7 bases between. Germline CDR1 reads MGHRA; CDR2 reads YSYEKL. The CDR3 covers 13 residues. The CDR3 DNA reads as TGCGCCAGCAGCCAAGATCTGCGTAATGAGCAGTTCTTC. This sequence encodes CASSQDLRNEQFF.

This clone has more than one count but fewer than ten. The chain uses TRBV11-3 and TRBJ2-1, with 9 bases fitting TRBD2. The germline V gene encodes CDR1 SGHNT and CDR2 YENEEA. V was clipped by 3 bases and J by 7 bases; unmatched bases: 1. The CDR3 extends over 13 amino acids. CDR3: CASSFTSGNEQFF. The CDR3 DNA sequence: TGTGCCAGCAGCTTCACTAGCGGGAATGAGCAGTTCTTC.

The V call is TRBV9, the J call TRBJ2-5; D is perhaps TRBD2 (6 bases). CDR3 length: 16 amino acids. Between the trimmed V and J ends, which lost 3 bases and 3 bases, there was a span of 18 bases. Germline loops: CDR1 SGDLS, CDR2 YYNGEE. The CDR3 spells CASSETPGGLEETQYF. CDR3 DNA sequence: TGTGCCAGCAGCGAGACCCCCGGGGGTCTAGAAGAGACCCAGTACTTC.

This chain uses TRBV6-4 with TRBJ2-1, with D possibly being TRBD1 or TRBD2 (6 bases each). CDR1 is MRHNA, CDR2 SNTAGT, per germline. This CDR3 is 15 amino acids long. V lost 0 bases and J 4 bases, leaving 10 bases between the germline ends. Written as DNA, the CDR3 is TGTGCCAGCAGTGACTCGGGGGGCGCTTACAATGAGCAGTTCTTC. Its translation: CASSDSGGAYNEQFF.

The chain couples TRBV18 to TRBJ1-3; D is unclear. This CDR3 is 16 amino acids long. Trimming removed 0 bases from V and 4 bases from J, with 13 bases in between. Germline assignment: CDR1 KGHSH and CDR2 LQKENI. The CDR3 bases are TGTGCCAGCTCACCACCAGACAAGTTTGTAGGAAACACCATATATTTT. It encodes CASSPPDKFVGNTIYF.

Here the CDR3 reads CASSLYEQYF. CDR3 nucleotides: TGTGCCAGCAGCTTGTACGAGCAGTACTTC. The chain carries TRBV11-2 and TRBJ2-7; D uncertain. The length of the CDR3 is 10 residues. The V gene lost 3 bases and the J gene lost 4 bases, with 1 base spanning the gap. Germline assignment: CDR1 SGHAT and CDR2 FQNNGV.

V usage is TRBV4-2 and J usage is TRBJ1-2; no firm D call. The V gene's germline CDR1 is LGHNA and CDR2 YNFKEQ. The CDR3 extends over 15 amino acids. The V gene lost 0 bases and the J gene lost 5 bases, with 13 bases spanning the gap. CDR3 nucleotides: TGTGCCAGCAGCCAAGACGGCCAGACTCGGTATGGCTACACCTTC. This codes for CASSQDGQTRYGYTF.

The V gene is TRBV2, the J gene TRBJ2-5; 13 bases agree with TRBD2. V lost 9 bases to trimming and J lost 4 bases; unmatched junction nucleotides: 11. This CDR3 has 16 amino acids. CDR1 SNHLY and CDR2 FYNNEI come from the germline V gene. CDR3 nucleotide sequence: TGTGCCAGATCTCACTCACTAGCGGGAGGGCCAGAGACCCAGTACTTC. Its translation is CARSHSLAGGPETQYF. The whole variable domain, filled in from reference TRBV2 and TRBJ2-5, reads EPEVTQTPSHQVTQMGQEVILRCVPISNHLYFYWYRQILGQKVEFLVSFYNNEISEKSEIFDDQFSVERPDGSNFTLKIRSTKLEDSAMYFCARSHSLAGGPETQYFGPGTRLLVL.

The rearrangement joins TRBV11-3 to TRBJ2-1; perhaps TRBD1 as D (6 bases). This CDR3 region has 14 residues. CDR1 is SGHNT, CDR2 YENEEA, per germline. V was clipped by 4 bases and J by 9 bases, with 16 bases between them. As DNA, the CDR3 is TGTGCCAGCAGCTACCGGGACACCCAAGGTGAGCAGTTCTTC. Amino acid sequence: CASSYRDTQGEQFF. Full variable domain (remainder filled in from reference TRBV11-3 and TRBJ2-1): EAGVVQSPRYKIIEKKQPVAFWCNPISGHNTLYWYLQNLGQGPELLIRYENEEAVDDSQLPKDRFSAERLKGVDSTLKIQPAELGDSAVYLCASSYRDTQGEQFFGPGTRLTVL.

The chain links TRBV5-1 to TRBJ1-2, with no clear D. Germline assignment: CDR1 SGHRS and CDR2 YFSETQ. V was cut by 4 bases and J by 4 bases, with 17 bases left in between. The CDR3 is made up of 15 amino acids. The CDR3 loop is CASSPELIGPYGYTF. CDR3 in DNA: TGCGCCAGCAGCCCGGAACTGATAGGGCCCTATGGCTACACCTTC. The full variable domain, completed using reference TRBV5-1 and TRBJ1-2, is KAGVTQTPRYLIKTRGQQVTLSCSPISGHRSVSWYQQTPGQGLQFLFEYFSETQRNKGNFPGRFSGRQFSNSRSEMNVSTLELGDSALYLCASSPELIGPYGYTFGSGTRLTVV.

The chain links TRBV9 to TRBJ2-5, with 8 bases aligning to TRBD2. Germline V gives CDR1 SGDLS, CDR2 YYNGEE. Germline trimming cut 0 bases from V and 5 bases from J; bases unmatched to any gene: 9. The CDR3 contains 16 residues. The CDR3 DNA is TGTGCCAGCAGCGTAGAACTAGCGGCCTCCCGGGAGACCCAGTACTTC. Encoded protein: CASSVELAASRETQYF.